A selection of T cell receptor beta chains follows, all from one sample in a study of blood T cells in healthy people across ages. TCRdb reprocessed the 5' RACE reads via MiXCR and lists one record per CDR3 protein. The data show roughly 700,000 distinct CDR3 sequences, 25% seen once. These data were also filed under a second study, of T cells of mothers and their children.

The sample taken for sequencing was blood. The receptors were sampled from a boy aged 5-17 years in good health. Each CDR3 is given with its conserved first and last residue. The D gene is left open where the match is weak. Only part of the rows carry a size: once, few, many, or a class if the clone is expanded.

size: few; V: TRBV7-9; J: TRBJ2-5; D: TRBD1; CDR3: CASSSRDRGPETQYF; DNA: TGTGCCAGCAGCTCACGGGACAGGGGGCCGGAGACCCAGTACTTC
size: few; V: TRBV29-1; J: TRBJ2-2; D: -; CDR3: CSVAFNTGELFF; DNA: TGCAGCGTGGCCTTCAACACCGGGGAGCTGTTTTTT
size: -; V: TRBV5-1; J: TRBJ2-5; D: TRBD1; CDR3: CASSWGQGIYEQYF; DNA: TGCGCCAGCTCGTGGGGACAGGGAATCTACGAACAGTACTTC
size: -; V: TRBV20-1; J: TRBJ2-1; D: -; CDR3: CSARPPGEQHNEQFF; DNA: TGCAGTGCTAGACCCCCTGGCGAGCAACACAATGAGCAGTTCTTC
size: few; V: TRBV4-3; J: TRBJ2-3; D: -; CDR3: CASRRVVSTDTQYF; DNA: TGCGCCAGCAGGAGGGTCGTTAGCACAGATACGCAGTATTTT
size: -; V: TRBV5-6; J: TRBJ1-3; D: -; CDR3: CASSPEIGRSGNTIYF; DNA: TGTGCCAGCAGCCCGGAGATAGGGCGCTCTGGAAACACCATATATTTT
size: once; V: TRBV6-5; J: TRBJ2-7; D: TRBD2; CDR3: CASSSVRETSYEQYF; DNA: TGTGCCAGCAGCTCAGTGCGGGAGACCTCCTACGAGCAGTACTTC
size: -; V: TRBV2; J: TRBJ1-2; D: -; CDR3: CASSARWGTTDYGYTF; DNA: TGTGCCAGCAGTGCCCGGTGGGGGACCACGGACTATGGCTACACCTTC
size: few; V: TRBV7-9; J: TRBJ2-4; D: -; CDR3: CASSMEGSVAKNIQYF; DNA: TGTGCCAGCAGCATGGAGGGGTCTGTAGCCAAAAACATTCAGTACTTC
size: few; V: TRBV7-2; J: TRBJ1-1; D: TRBD1; CDR3: CASGGTGRRYTEAFF; DNA: TGTGCCAGCGGGGGGACAGGGCGGAGGTACACTGAAGCTTTCTTT
size: many; V: TRBV10-3; J: TRBJ2-5; D: -; CDR3: CAISESTGQETQYF; DNA: TGTGCCATCAGTGAGTCGACGGGACAAGAGACCCAGTACTTC
size: -; V: TRBV27; J: TRBJ2-3; D: -; CDR3: CASSVTHHPQYF; DNA: TGTGCCAGCAGTGTTACACATCACCCGCAGTATTTT
size: few; V: TRBV9; J: TRBJ2-7; D: TRBD2; CDR3: CASSGGERTSLYEQYF; DNA: TGTGCCAGCAGCGGGGGAGAGCGGACTAGTCTGTACGAGCAGTACTTC
size: -; V: TRBV28; J: TRBJ2-5; D: TRBD2; CDR3: CASNLWSGRAETQYF; DNA: TGTGCCAGCAACCTATGGAGCGGGAGAGCAGAGACCCAGTACTTC
size: few; V: TRBV20-1; J: TRBJ2-1; D: -; CDR3: CSASDSSYNEQFF; DNA: TGCAGTGCTAGTGATAGCTCCTACAATGAGCAGTTCTTC
size: few; V: TRBV29-1; J: TRBJ2-1; D: TRBD1; CDR3: CSARPDRSNYNEQFF; DNA: TGCAGCGCCCGACCGGACAGGTCGAACTACAATGAGCAGTTCTTC
size: -; V: TRBV27; J: TRBJ2-7; D: -; CDR3: CASSYDQRSYEQYF; DNA: TGTGCCAGCAGTTATGACCAAAGGTCCTACGAGCAGTACTTC
size: -; V: TRBV11-2; J: TRBJ1-2; D: -; CDR3: CASSSGGNCGYTF; DNA: TGTGCCAGCAGCTCGGGGGGTAACTGTGGCTACACCTTC
size: -; V: TRBV2; J: TRBJ2-1; D: -; CDR3: CAGGRGAYNEQFF; DNA: TGTGCCGGGGGTAGGGGGGCCTACAATGAGCAGTTCTTC
size: -; V: TRBV4-3; J: TRBJ2-1; D: -; CDR3: CASSQDRAGSSYNEQFF; DNA: TGCGCCAGCAGCCAAGATCGAGCGGGCAGCTCCTACAATGAGCAGTTCTTC
size: few; V: TRBV20-1; J: TRBJ2-7; D: -; CDR3: CSARRLDSSYEQYF; DNA: TGCAGTGCGAGACGGCTAGATAGCTCCTACGAGCAGTACTTC
size: -; V: TRBV21-1; J: TRBJ2-5; D: -; CDR3: CASSKGRGYSQETQHF; DNA: TGTGCCAGCAGCAAAGGGCGGGGGTACAGTCAAGAGACCCAGCACTTC
size: -; V: TRBV12-3/TRBV12-4; J: TRBJ2-5; D: -; CDR3: CASSFGDGSREQYF; DNA: TGTGCCAGCAGTTTCGGGGACGGATCCCGTGAGCAGTACTTC
size: few; V: TRBV7-2; J: TRBJ2-7; D: -; CDR3: CASNAWGLSYEQYF; DNA: TGTGCCAGCAACGCGTGGGGACTCTCCTACGAGCAGTACTTC
size: -; V: TRBV27; J: TRBJ2-7; D: TRBD2; CDR3: CASIKTSGRANEQYF; DNA: TGTGCCAGCATCAAGACTAGCGGGAGGGCAAACGAGCAGTACTTC
size: -; V: TRBV3-1; J: TRBJ2-3; D: -; CDR3: CASSLLAAASTDTQYF; DNA: TGTGCCAGCAGCCTCCTCGCAGCGGCTAGCACAGATACGCAGTATTTT
size: few; V: TRBV5-1; J: TRBJ2-3; D: TRBD2; CDR3: CASRRQGLAGTDTQYF; DNA: TGCGCCAGCAGACGACAGGGCCTAGCGGGGACAGATACGCAGTATTTT
size: -; V: TRBV6-1; J: TRBJ2-3; D: TRBD1; CDR3: CASSERTGAYTSTDTQYF; DNA: TGTGCCAGCAGTGAACGGACAGGCGCCTATACTAGCACAGATACGCAGTATTTT
size: few; V: TRBV7-2; J: TRBJ2-1; D: TRBD2; CDR3: CASSLLIAGGPRNEQFF; DNA: TGTGCCAGCAGCTTACTTATAGCGGGGGGGCCAAGGAATGAGCAGTTCTTC
size: few; V: TRBV29-1; J: TRBJ1-2; D: TRBD1; CDR3: CSVGQGGGGYTF; DNA: TGCAGCGTCGGACAGGGGGGCGGTGGCTACACCTTC
size: -; V: TRBV11-1; J: TRBJ2-3; D: -; CDR3: CASSQTSIPTDTQYF; DNA: TGTGCCAGCAGCCAGACCTCAATACCTACAGATACGCAGTATTTT